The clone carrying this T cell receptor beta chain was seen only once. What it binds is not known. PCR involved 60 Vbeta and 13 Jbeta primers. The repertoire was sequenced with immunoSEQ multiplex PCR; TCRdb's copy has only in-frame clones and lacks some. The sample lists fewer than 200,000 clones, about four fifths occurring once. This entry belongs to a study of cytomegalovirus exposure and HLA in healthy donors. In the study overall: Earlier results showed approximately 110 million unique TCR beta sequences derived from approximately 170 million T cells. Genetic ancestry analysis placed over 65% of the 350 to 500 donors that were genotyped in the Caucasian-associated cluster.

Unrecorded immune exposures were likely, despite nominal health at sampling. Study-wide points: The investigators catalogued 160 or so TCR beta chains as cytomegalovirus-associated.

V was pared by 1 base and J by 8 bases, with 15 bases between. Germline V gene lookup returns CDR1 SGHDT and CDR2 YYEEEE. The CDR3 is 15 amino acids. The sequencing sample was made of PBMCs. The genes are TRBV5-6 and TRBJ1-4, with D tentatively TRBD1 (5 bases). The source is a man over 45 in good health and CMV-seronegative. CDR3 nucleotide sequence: TGTGCCAGCAGCTTGATGGCGGGGGAAGGCGAAAAACTGTTTTTT. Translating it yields CASSLMAGEGEKLFF.